The clone carrying this TCR beta chain was counted many times. Its target is not known. The sample comes from a study of identical twins. Study results and limitations: In zero-insertion analyses, partial confounding could arise from invariant MAIT and iNKT cells.

It was template switching that added a universal primer site, and there were unique molecular identifiers on the cDNA. TCRdb re-called the 5' RACE reads through MiXCR, storing one row per CDR3 protein. Among around 670,000 distinct CDR3 sequences listed, 6.1% were seen once. The V gene lost 2 bases and the J gene lost 6 bases, with 18 bases spanning the gap. The CDR3 totals 15 residues. Germline V gene sequence: CDR1 SQVTM, CDR2 ANQGSEA. The sequenced material came from naive T cells sorted from blood. The gene calls are TRBV29-1 and TRBJ2-3; maybe TRBD2 (6 bases). This receptor was taken from a man younger than 30 in good health. CDR3 DNA: TGCAGCGTTGAACTAGGGCGGGGCAACACGGATACGCAGTATTTT. Translating it yields CSVELGRGNTDTQYF.